The rows below give T cell receptor beta chains drawn from one sample of a study of T cells in Graves' hyperthyroidism and ophthalmopathy. MiXCR, run by TCRdb on the multiplex PCR reads, gives a single entry per CDR3 protein. Found here are 250,000 to 300,000 distinct CDR3 sequences, around a fifth of them singletons; the top ten hold less than 40%. The source material was blood. The receptors originated from a man aged 50-59 years with Graves' ophthalmopathy. Each CDR3 is given with its conserved first and last residue. The order of the fields is J gene, clone size, D gene, V gene, CDR3 DNA, CDR3 protein. A D gene is named only where the DNA matches it firmly. Clone size is not always given. Where it is, it says once, few, many or a class for expanded clones.

TRBJ2-1 | few | TRBD1 | TRBV29-1 | TGCAGCGTTGAAGGGGGACAGGGAGGTGCGGGCCTAGTCTACAATGAGCAGTTCTTC | CSVEGGQGGAGLVYNEQFF
TRBJ2-5 | many | TRBD2 | TRBV12-3/TRBV12-4 | TGTGCCAGCAGGCGGGAGGGTGGGGAGACCCAGTACTTC | CASRREGGETQYF
TRBJ1-1 | many | TRBD1 | TRBV30 | TGTGCCTGGAGTGTTATCTTCTTCGGGACAGGGAGGATGAACACTGAAGCTTTCTTT | CAWSVIFFGTGRMNTEAFF
TRBJ2-7 | many | NA | TRBV3-1 | TGTGCCAGCAGCCAAGGGACTACCCCCTACGAGCAGTACTTC | CASSQGTTPYEQYF
TRBJ2-3 | NA | NA | TRBV28 | TGTGCCACCGCGGGAAGGGAAGGTGGCACAGATACGCAGTATTTT | CATAGREGGTDTQYF
TRBJ2-1 | few | NA | TRBV4-2 | TGTGCCAGCAGCCTCCAGCCAGGGGATGAGCAGTTCTTC | CASSLQPGDEQFF
TRBJ1-6 | NA | NA | TRBV6-2/TRBV6-3 | TGTGCCAGCAGGAAAGGACAGAGCGATAATTCACCCCTCCACTTT | CASRKGQSDNSPLHF
TRBJ2-1 | NA | TRBD1 | TRBV5-5 | TGTGCCAGCAGCTTGAGAGACAGGGGTATAAATGAGCAGTTCTTC | CASSLRDRGINEQFF
TRBJ2-1 | many | TRBD2 | TRBV5-1 | TGCGCCAGCAGCTTGGTGCCTAGCGGGAGGAGGAGCTCCTACAATGAGCAGTTCTTC | CASSLVPSGRRSSYNEQFF
TRBJ2-7 | few | NA | TRBV5-4 | TGTGCCAGCAGCTACCGCTGGGACGGGCCCCCCTACGAGCAGTACTTC | CASSYRWDGPPYEQYF
TRBJ1-5 | many | NA | TRBV7-2 | TGTGCCAGCAGCCCAATTGGAGGGAGAAGTCAGCCCCAGCATTTT | CASSPIGGRSQPQHF
TRBJ2-1 | few | NA | TRBV4-1 | TGCGCCAGCAGCCAAGTCCTGACGGACCGTTGGAATGAGCAGTTCTTC | CASSQVLTDRWNEQFF
TRBJ2-5 | many | NA | TRBV11-2 | TGTGCCAGCAGCGAGGTGGAGACCCAGTACTTC | CASSEVETQYF
TRBJ2-1 | many | TRBD2 | TRBV2 | TGTGCCAGCAGTGAGGGACTAGCGGCCTACAATGAGCAGTTCTTC | CASSEGLAAYNEQFF
TRBJ2-2 | few | TRBD2 | TRBV6-1 | TGTGCCAGCAGTGAATTTGGAGGGAGGGTGGTGCTGTTTTTT | CASSEFGGRVVLFF
TRBJ2-1 | NA | TRBD2 | TRBV4-2 | TGTGCCAGCAGCCAAGAGAGCCTAGCGGCCTACAATGAGCAGTTCTTC | CASSQESLAAYNEQFF
TRBJ2-1 | NA | TRBD1 | TRBV29-1 | TGCAGCGTTGAGACAGGGTCGGGTGAGCAGTTCTTC | CSVETGSGEQFF
TRBJ1-5 | few | NA | TRBV19 | TGTGCCAGTAGTATCAGGGGTTGGGGTCGAAGCAATCAGCCCCAGCATTTT | CASSIRGWGRSNQPQHF
TRBJ2-7 | NA | TRBD2 | TRBV20-1 | TGCAGTGCTAGAGATAGCGGGACGGGCTACGAGCAGTACTTC | CSARDSGTGYEQYF
TRBJ2-5 | NA | NA | TRBV9 | TGTGCCAGCAGCGTAGGGCAGGGGATGAGCAGAGAGACCCAGTACTTC | CASSVGQGMSRETQYF
TRBJ2-3 | NA | NA | TRBV15 | TGTGCCACGTCGGCGGAAGCGGCGGTCACAGATACGCAGTATTTT | CATSAEAAVTDTQYF
TRBJ2-2 | NA | TRBD2 | TRBV20-1 | TGCAGTGCATCTATAGCGGGAAACACCGGGGAGCTGTTTTTT | CSASIAGNTGELFF
TRBJ2-7 | few | TRBD1 | TRBV28 | TGTGTCACGGGGACAGGGGGCTACGAGCAGTACTTC | CVTGTGGYEQYF
TRBJ2-5 | many | TRBD1 | TRBV29-1 | TGCAGCGTTCCAGGGGGCGGGACCCAGTACTTC | CSVPGGGTQYF
TRBJ1-6 | few | NA | TRBV20-1 | TGCAGTGCACGCCCTCGGACCCAACTGGGAACACCCCTCCACTTT | CSARPRTQLGTPLHF
TRBJ2-7 | many | TRBD2 | TRBV28 | TGTGCCTCCAAAAGACTAGCGGGAATATACGAGCAGTACTTC | CASKRLAGIYEQYF
TRBJ2-1 | NA | TRBD1 | TRBV2 | TGTGCCAGCATACCGGGACAGGGGAGCTCCTACAATGAGCAGTTCTTC | CASIPGQGSSYNEQFF
TRBJ2-1 | many | NA | TRBV20-1 | TGCAGTGCTCGCCGTTCTACAAGCTCCTACAATGAGCAGTTCTTC | CSARRSTSSYNEQFF
TRBJ2-7 | few | NA | TRBV2 | TGTGCCAGCACCTTCACCGGGACAAACACCTACGAGCAGTACTTC | CASTFTGTNTYEQYF
TRBJ2-3 | many | NA | TRBV3-1 | TGTGCCAGCAGCCAAGGGCACGCAGATACGCAGTATTTT | CASSQGHADTQYF
TRBJ2-3 | NA | NA | TRBV20-1 | TGCAGTACTACGGCCGCGGAGTATGCAGATACGCAGTATTTT | CSTTAAEYADTQYF
TRBJ2-1 | few | TRBD2 | TRBV14 | TGTGCCAGCAGCCAAGATTTCCCTAGCGGAGGTCCCGACAATGAGCAGTTCTTC | CASSQDFPSGGPDNEQFF
TRBJ2-3 | NA | NA | TRBV11-2 | TGTGCCAGCAGCTTAAAGACGCAGTATTTT | CASSLKTQYF
TRBJ1-5 | many | NA | TRBV28 | TGTGCCAGCATCCCTCAGGGGTCCGGCAATCAGCCCCAGCATTTT | CASIPQGSGNQPQHF
TRBJ2-7 | many | TRBD1 | TRBV7-9 | TGTGCCAGCAGCCCCACAGGGGGGCTTACCTACGAGCAGTACTTC | CASSPTGGLTYEQYF
TRBJ1-1 | few | NA | TRBV10-3 | TGTGCCATCAGTGAGTCGGTATTTAGGAACACTGAAGCTTTCTTT | CAISESVFRNTEAFF